Each of the 29 T cell receptor beta chains below was sequenced from the same sample in a study of T cell responses to AZD1222 COVID-19 vaccine. This table comes from immunoSEQ multiplex PCR, and its TCRdb copy is limited to in-frame clones, with some not included. The sample yields 140,000 to 150,000 clones, 82% seen once. This material consisted of peripheral blood, taken on day 0 of MenACWY control vaccination. Source of these receptors: an adult in good health.

V usage is TRBV9 and J usage is TRBJ2-5; 8 nucleotides line up with TRBD2. The CDR3 consists of 16 residues. V lost 0 bases and J lost 2; bases outside the gene matches: 6. The germline V gene encodes CDR1 SGDLS and CDR2 YYNGEE. This CDR3 is CASSVAPGGRQETQYF. As DNA, the CDR3 is TGTGCCAGCAGCGTAGCACCGGGGGGGAGACAAGAGACCCAGTACTTC.

Only a few counts were recorded for this clone. The chain joins TRBV30 to TRBJ1-2; the D gene is possibly TRBD1 (6 bases). The CDR3 extends over 13 amino acids. V lost 7 bases, J lost 4 bases, and 16 bases lay in between. Germline CDR1 is GTSNPN and CDR2 is SVGIG (reference sequence). In nucleotides, the CDR3 is TGTGCCTCCTCGAGAGACAGGCCCTATGGCTACACCTTC. It is translated as CASSRDRPYGYTF.

The V and J genes are TRBV5-1 and TRBJ1-4; 7 positions match TRBD1. Germline V gene lookup returns CDR1 SGHRS and CDR2 YFSETQ. Germline trimming cut 5 bases from V and 3 bases from J; bases unmatched to any gene: 7. The CDR3 is 15 amino acids. CDR3 sequence (DNA): TGCGCCAGCAGGGCCCAGGGGGTTGCTAATGAAAAACTGTTTTTT. Encoded protein: CASRAQGVANEKLFF.

The chain carries TRBV7-2 and TRBJ2-1, with TRBD2 matching over 8 bases. The germline V gene has CDR1 SGHTA and CDR2 FQGNSA. This CDR3 is 13 amino acids long. The V gene end was trimmed by 2 bases and the J gene end by 9 bases; junction bases not matched to a gene: 3. The CDR3 region has the DNA TGTGCCAGCAGCTTACTAGCGGGTACTGAGCAGTTCTTC. Encoded protein: CASSLLAGTEQFF.

The chain employs TRBV5-1 and TRBJ1-1; 9 bases fit TRBD1. From germline, CDR1 is SGHRS and CDR2 YFSETQ. The CDR3 is made up of 14 amino acids. The junction had 6 bases not matched to a gene; V was cut back by 2 bases and J by 7 bases. The CDR3 sequence is CASSLLQGAGEAFF. CDR3 DNA sequence: TGCGCCAGCAGCTTACTACAGGGGGCGGGTGAAGCTTTCTTT.

The gene calls are TRBV5-1 and TRBJ2-5; D is possibly TRBD2 (6 bases). CDR3 length: 16 residues. From germline, CDR1 is SGHRS and CDR2 YFSETQ. V lost 2 bases and J lost 3, with 17 bases in between. Written as DNA, the CDR3 is TGCGCCAGCAGCTTTTCTCCTACCGGGAGCAAAGAGACCCAGTACTTC. Encoded protein: CASSFSPTGSKETQYF.

V gene TRBV20-1 combines with J gene TRBJ1-2, with 7 nucleotides matching TRBD1. V shed 3 bases, J shed 8 bases, and the junction held 6 bases outside the gene matches. Looked up from germline, CDR1 is DFQATT and CDR2 is SNEGSKA (reference sequence). This CDR3 contains 12 residues. The CDR3, as DNA: TGCAGTGCTAGTGGGGACAGTCGGGGCTACACCTTC. Residues: CSASGDSRGYTF.

V is TRBV7-7 and J is TRBJ2-5; a weak D match, TRBD2 (6 bases). CDR3 size: 15 residues. CDR1 and CDR2 (germline): SSHAT, FNYEAQ (reference sequence). V was shortened by 5 bases and J by 4 bases, with 17 bases between the two germline ends. Here the CDR3 DNA reads TGTGCCAGCAGCCTAACTGGGGGGTGGGGAGAGACCCAGTACTTC. Protein: CASSLTGGWGETQYF. Using reference TRBV7-7 and TRBJ2-5 for the parts outside the CDR3, the full variable domain is GAGVSQSPRYKVTKRGQDVTLRCDPISSHATLYWYQQALGQGPEFLTYFNYEAQPDKSGLPSDRFSAERPEGSISTLTIQRTEQRDSAMYRCASSLTGGWGETQYFGPGTRLLVL.

This clone was recorded once. The chain is built from TRBV3-1 (or the pseudogene TRBV3-2) and TRBJ2-3; 10 bases match TRBD1. V was clipped by 1 base and J by 5 bases; unmatched bases: 0. Germline lookup yields CDR1 LGHDT and CDR2 YNNKEL (reference sequence). The CDR3 totals 14 residues. The CDR3 DNA follows: TGTGCCAGCAGCCAAGGGACAGGGGGAGATACGCAGTATTTT. Its protein product is CASSQGTGGDTQYF.

V and J are TRBV5-4 and TRBJ1-2; TRBD1 is a possible D gene (5 bases). Germline V gives CDR1 SGHNT, CDR2 YYREEE (reference sequence). V was clipped by 3 bases and J by 0 bases, with 18 bases between them. This CDR3 has 17 amino acids. The DNA of the CDR3 is TGTGCCAGCAGCTACACATTGACGGGGCCTGCTAACTATGGCTACACCTTC. Translating it yields CASSYTLTGPANYGYTF.

The chain carries TRBV12-3 or TRBV12-4 and TRBJ2-2; 8 bases fit TRBD1. V shed 6 bases and J 15 bases; nucleotides not matched to a gene: 9. This CDR3 has 12 amino acids. As DNA, the CDR3 is TGTGCCAGCAGCGACATAAACAGGGGGGTGTTTTTT. Its protein is CASSDINRGVFF.

The DNA for the CDR3 is TGTGCCAGCAGCTTGGACCTTGGGCCGCCAGATAATGAAAAACTGTTTTTT. It is translated as CASSLDLGPPDNEKLFF. V is TRBV5-4 and J is TRBJ1-4; D not certain. CDR1 and CDR2 from the germline V gene are SGHNT and YYREEE (reference sequence). V lost 0 bases and J 4 bases, leaving 16 bases between the germline ends. The CDR3 has 17 amino acids.

V usage is TRBV19 and J usage is TRBJ1-4, with 7 bases fitting TRBD1. CDR3 size: 14 residues. Trimming cost V 6 bases and J 9 bases; bases outside gene matches: 10. The germline gives CDR1 LNHDA, CDR2 SQIVND (reference sequence). CDR3 bases: TGTGCCAGTAGCCCAACAGGGGAGGCGAAAAAACTGTTTTTT. Its translation: CASSPTGEAKKLFF.

The J gene is TRBJ2-1, the V gene TRBV15; D tentatively fits TRBD1 or TRBD2 (5 bases each). The CDR3 is 19 amino acids. V dropped 4 bases and J dropped 0 bases, with 22 bases sitting between them. CDR1 and CDR2 (germline): LNHNV, YYDKDF (reference sequence). The CDR3 bases are TGTGCCACCAGCATACATCGAGCGGTAGGGGCCTCCTCCTACAATGAGCAGTTCTTC. It specifies CATSIHRAVGASSYNEQFF.

V is TRBV18 and J is TRBJ2-2, with a weak D call TRBD1 (6 bases). Germline CDR1 and CDR2: KGHSH and LQKENI. V lost 3 bases to trimming and J lost 4 bases, with 12 bases between them. This CDR3 contains 15 residues. The CDR3 DNA follows: TGTGCCAGCTCACCGGCGACAGGTGGCACCGGGGAGCTGTTTTTT. It yields the protein CASSPATGGTGELFF.

CDR3 sequence reads: CASSFNSVEDTQYF. The DNA for the CDR3 is TGTGCCAGCAGCTTTAATAGTGTGGAAGATACGCAGTATTTT. The J gene is TRBJ2-3, the V gene TRBV7-9; the D is unclear. This CDR3 comprises 14 residues. Germline loops: CDR1 SEHNR, CDR2 FQNEAQ (reference sequence). Between the trimmed V and J ends, which lost 3 bases and 5 bases, there was a span of 12 bases.

This chain connects TRBV2 to TRBJ1-4, with D perhaps matching TRBD1 (5 bases). This CDR3 spans 13 amino acids. The V gene's germline CDR1 is SNHLY and CDR2 FYNNEI. V lost 4 bases and J 8 bases, leaving 11 bases between the germline ends. CDR3 loop: CASSGGFSEKLFF. CDR3 DNA: TGTGCCAGCAGTGGGGGGTTTTCCGAAAAACTGTTTTTT. The whole variable domain, filled in from reference TRBV2 and TRBJ1-4, reads EPEVTQTPSHQVTQMGQEVILRCVPISNHLYFYWYRQILGQKVEFLVSFYNNEISEKSEIFDDQFSVERPDGSNFTLKIRSTKLEDSAMYFCASSGGFSEKLFFGSGTQLSVL.

This chain uses TRBV3-1 (or the pseudogene TRBV3-2) with TRBJ1-2; 9 bases align to TRBD1. Germline CDR1 reads LGHDT; CDR2 reads YNNKEL (reference sequence). The CDR3 runs 13 residues. With V trimmed by 4 bases and J by 5 bases, 2 bases remained unmatched. CDR3 protein: CASSRGQGYGYTF. CDR3 in DNA: TGTGCCAGCAGCCGCGGACAGGGGTATGGCTACACCTTC.

The chain uses TRBV12-3 or TRBV12-4 and TRBJ2-5, with 9 bases matching TRBD2. CDR3 length: 13 residues. The ends lost 6 bases at V and 5 bases at J; junction bases unmatched: 4. CDR3 region: CASSGLAWETQYF. The CDR3, as DNA: TGTGCCAGCAGCGGACTAGCGTGGGAGACCCAGTACTTC.

The genes are TRBV5-1 and TRBJ2-5; a weak D match, TRBD1 (6 bases). Germline V CDR1 and CDR2: SGHRS, YFSETQ. The CDR3 consists of 14 residues. The V and J ends lost 0 bases and 3 bases respectively, with 9 bases between them. CDR3 amino acids: CASSLAAGEETQYF. As DNA, the CDR3 is TGCGCCAGCAGCTTGGCGGCAGGGGAAGAGACCCAGTACTTC. Combining the CDR3 with reference TRBV5-1 and TRBJ2-5 gives the whole variable domain KAGVTQTPRYLIKTRGQQVTLSCSPISGHRSVSWYQQTPGQGLQFLFEYFSETQRNKGNFPGRFSGRQFSNSRSEMNVSTLELGDSALYLCASSLAAGEETQYFGPGTRLLVL.

V and J are TRBV28 and TRBJ1-1; D is unclear. Trimming cost V 5 bases and J 4 bases, with 14 bases left between them. Germline CDR1 and CDR2: MDHEN and SYDVKM. The CDR3 loop spans 14 amino acids. The chain's CDR3 is CASSPPGKVTEAFF. The CDR3 region has the DNA TGTGCCAGCAGTCCCCCCGGGAAGGTCACTGAAGCTTTCTTT.

The gene calls are TRBV20-1 and TRBJ1-5; D gene uncertain. This CDR3 has 13 residues. Germline CDR1 is DFQATT and CDR2 is SNEGSKA (reference sequence). V lost 3 bases to trimming and J lost 6 bases, with 12 bases between them. The CDR3 DNA follows: TGCAGTGCTAGTCCCGGAATCCCTCAGCCCCAGCATTTT. This translates into CSASPGIPQPQHF.

The chain uses TRBV10-3 and TRBJ1-6, with 7 bases lining up with TRBD1. Germline loops: CDR1 ENHRY, CDR2 SYGVKD. The CDR3 is made up of 14 amino acids. V trimming: 6 bases; J trimming: 5 bases; junction bases outside the gene matches: 4. CDR3 DNA: TGTGCCATCAGCTTAGACAGGGATAATTCACCCCTCCACTTT. Translation: CAISLDRDNSPLHF.

As for this clone: In the same sample, other DNA sequences code for this CDR3. The chain links TRBV18 to TRBJ1-5; unclear D gene. There are 14 residues in the CDR3. Germline V CDR1 and CDR2: KGHSH, LQKENI. Trimming left V 3 bases short and J 3 bases short, with 9 bases between. The CDR3 DNA is TGTGCCAGCTCACCGCGGGGTGACAATCAGCCCCAGCATTTT. Protein: CASSPRGDNQPQHF.

This chain links TRBV2 with TRBJ1-1; D is perhaps TRBD1 (5 bases). Germline CDR1 and CDR2: SNHLY and FYNNEI. This CDR3 spans 16 amino acids. V was trimmed by 6 bases and J by 6 bases, leaving 23 bases between them. CDR3 region: CASRRGRRSSVPEAFF. In DNA, the CDR3 is TGTGCCAGCAGAAGGGGCAGACGCTCTTCTGTTCCTGAAGCTTTCTTT. Full variable domain (rest looked up from reference TRBV2 and TRBJ1-1): EPEVTQTPSHQVTQMGQEVILRCVPISNHLYFYWYRQILGQKVEFLVSFYNNEISEKSEIFDDQFSVERPDGSNFTLKIRSTKLEDSAMYFCASRRGRRSSVPEAFFGQGTRLTVV.

This clone was picked up one time. The gene calls are TRBV6-5 and TRBJ1-5; 8 nucleotides agree with TRBD1. V trimming: 8 bases; J trimming: 4 bases; junction bases outside the gene matches: 7. The CDR3 sequence is 14 residues long. Germline CDR1 and CDR2: MNHEY and SVGAGI. For the CDR3, the DNA is TGTGCCAGCGGTCGGACAGGGAGTAATCAGCCCCAGCATTTT. This codes for CASGRTGSNQPQHF.

CDR3 residues: CASSRGQGTEAFF. Here the CDR3 DNA reads TGTGCCAGCAGCAGGGGGCAAGGCACTGAAGCTTTCTTT. This chain links TRBV11-2 with TRBJ1-1; 7 bases line up with TRBD1. Germline V lookup: CDR1 SGHAT, CDR2 FQNNGV. Germline trimming cut 5 bases from V and 4 bases from J; bases unmatched to any gene: 4. The CDR3 consists of 13 residues.

V is TRBV7-2 and J is TRBJ1-5, with 9 positions matching TRBD1. Losses at the gene ends were 3 bases for V and 4 bases for J; bases not matched to a gene: 4. CDR3 length: 15 amino acids. Germline V gene lookup returns CDR1 SGHTA and CDR2 FQGNSA. CDR3 bases: TGTGCCAGCAGCTTTACAGGGGGCGAAAATCAGCCCCAGCATTTT. Encoded protein: CASSFTGGENQPQHF.

The rearrangement joins TRBV30 to TRBJ1-2; 11 bases align to TRBD1. CDR1 is GTSNPN and CDR2 is SVGIG in the germline V gene (reference sequence). J gave up 2 bases and V 1 base, and 12 bases lay outside the gene matches. This CDR3 has 18 amino acids. The CDR3 reads CAWSAPRTGGGLNYGYTF. CDR3 nucleotide sequence: TGTGCCTGGAGTGCTCCTCGGACAGGGGGCGGTTTAAACTATGGCTACACCTTC.